This entry is about one T cell receptor beta chain. This sample is drawn from a study of blood T cell repertoires in COVID-19. Study in general: The United States, Italy and Spain were the sources of the acute and convalescent COVID-19 samples. PBMCs, B-cell-depleted T cells, or T cells were the source of the cDNA or gDNA that made up the material.

In the authors' methods: For nucleated cells, counts were estimated from reference gene primer amplification. Libraries were prepared by immunoSEQ multiplex PCR; TCRdb keeps only in-frame clonotypes and omits some of them. D and trimming were read from the DNA, whereas the V and J calls and clone size are those reported in that table. Here the sample spans about 140,000 clones, about four fifths being singletons. The CDR3 sequence is 13 residues long. V lost 4 bases to trimming and J lost 7 bases, with 11 bases between them. Germline CDR1 and CDR2: SGHTA and FQGNSA. The sequence came from a human donor in a cohort sampled during active COVID-19. The chain joins TRBV7-2 to TRBJ2-1, with D tentatively TRBD1 (5 bases). The sequenced sample was peripheral blood. Written as DNA, the CDR3 is TGTGCCAGCAGCTCCACCAGGGTAAATGAGCAGTTCTTC. It yields the protein CASSSTRVNEQFF.